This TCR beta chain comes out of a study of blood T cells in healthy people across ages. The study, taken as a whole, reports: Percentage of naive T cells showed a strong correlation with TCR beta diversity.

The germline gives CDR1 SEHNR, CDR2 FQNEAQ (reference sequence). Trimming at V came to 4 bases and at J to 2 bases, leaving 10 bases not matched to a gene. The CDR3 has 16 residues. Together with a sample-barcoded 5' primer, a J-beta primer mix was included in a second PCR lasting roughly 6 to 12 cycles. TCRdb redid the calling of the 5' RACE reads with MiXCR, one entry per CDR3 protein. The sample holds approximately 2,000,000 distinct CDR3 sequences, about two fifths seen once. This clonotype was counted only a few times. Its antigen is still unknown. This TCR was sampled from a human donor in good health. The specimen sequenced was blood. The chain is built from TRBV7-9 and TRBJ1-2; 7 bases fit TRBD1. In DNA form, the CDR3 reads TGTGCCAGCAGCTCAACACTGGGACAGACAAACTATGGCTACACCTTC. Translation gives CASSSTLGQTNYGYTF.